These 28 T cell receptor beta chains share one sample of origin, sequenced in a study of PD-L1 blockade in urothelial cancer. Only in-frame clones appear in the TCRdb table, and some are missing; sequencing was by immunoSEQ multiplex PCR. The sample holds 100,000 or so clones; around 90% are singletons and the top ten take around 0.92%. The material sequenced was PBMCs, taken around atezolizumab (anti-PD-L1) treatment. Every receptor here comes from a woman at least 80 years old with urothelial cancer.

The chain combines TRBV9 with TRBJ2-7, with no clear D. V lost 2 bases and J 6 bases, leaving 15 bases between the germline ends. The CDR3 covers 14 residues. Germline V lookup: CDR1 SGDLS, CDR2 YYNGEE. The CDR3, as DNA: TGTGCCAGCAGCGTCGACCTCACTGGAGTCGAGCAGTACTTC. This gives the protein CASSVDLTGVEQYF.

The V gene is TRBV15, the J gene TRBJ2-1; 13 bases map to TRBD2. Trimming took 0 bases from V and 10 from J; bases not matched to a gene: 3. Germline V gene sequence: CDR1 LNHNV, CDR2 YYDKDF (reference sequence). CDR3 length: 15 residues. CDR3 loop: CATSRELAGGREQFF. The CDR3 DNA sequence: TGTGCCACCAGCAGAGAACTAGCGGGAGGGCGCGAGCAGTTCTTC.

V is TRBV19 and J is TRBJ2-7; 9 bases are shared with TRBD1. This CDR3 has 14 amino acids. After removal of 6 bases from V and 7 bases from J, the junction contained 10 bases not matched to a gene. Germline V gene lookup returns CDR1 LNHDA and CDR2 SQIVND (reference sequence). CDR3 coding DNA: TGTGCCAGTAGCCTAAGGGGACAGGGCGGAGAGCAGTACTTC. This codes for CASSLRGQGGEQYF.

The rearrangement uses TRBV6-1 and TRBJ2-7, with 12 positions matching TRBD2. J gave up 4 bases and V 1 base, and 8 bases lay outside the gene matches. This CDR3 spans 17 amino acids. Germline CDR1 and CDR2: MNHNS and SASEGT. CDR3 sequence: CASSEGLAGGKTYEQYF. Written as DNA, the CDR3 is TGTGCCAGCAGTGAAGGGCTAGCGGGAGGGAAAACGTACGAGCAGTACTTC.

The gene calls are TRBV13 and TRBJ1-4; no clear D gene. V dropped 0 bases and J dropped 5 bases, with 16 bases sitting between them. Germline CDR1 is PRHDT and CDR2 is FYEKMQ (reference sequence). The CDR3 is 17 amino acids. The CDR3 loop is CASSLGQVGGKNEKLFF. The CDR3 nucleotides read TGTGCCAGCAGCTTAGGCCAAGTGGGCGGGAAGAATGAAAAACTGTTTTTT.

The chain's CDR3 is CAWEAGTQVREQYF. CDR3 bases: TGTGCCTGGGAGGCCGGGACACAGGTACGCGAGCAGTACTTC. The chain has TRBV30 and TRBJ2-7; D is possibly TRBD1 (6 bases). Germline V gene data show CDR1 as GTSNPN and CDR2 as SVGIG (reference sequence). The ends were cut back, 5 bases at V and 6 bases at J, with 20 bases in the middle. This CDR3 region has 14 residues.

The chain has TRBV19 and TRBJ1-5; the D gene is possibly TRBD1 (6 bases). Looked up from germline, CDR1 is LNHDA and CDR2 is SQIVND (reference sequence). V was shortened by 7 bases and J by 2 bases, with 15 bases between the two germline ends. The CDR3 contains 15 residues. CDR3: CASTTVAGGNQPQHF. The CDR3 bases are TGTGCCAGTACCACCGTGGCAGGGGGCAATCAGCCCCAGCATTTT.

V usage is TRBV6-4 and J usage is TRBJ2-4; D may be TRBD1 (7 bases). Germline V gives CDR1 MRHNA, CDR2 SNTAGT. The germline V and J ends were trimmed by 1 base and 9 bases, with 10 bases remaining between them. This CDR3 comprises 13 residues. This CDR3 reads CASSDWQGGIQYF. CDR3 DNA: TGTGCCAGCAGTGACTGGCAGGGGGGCATTCAGTACTTC.

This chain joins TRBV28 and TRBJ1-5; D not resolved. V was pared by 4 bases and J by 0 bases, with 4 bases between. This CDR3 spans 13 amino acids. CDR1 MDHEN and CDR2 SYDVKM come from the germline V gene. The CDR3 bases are TGTGCCAGCAGTTCGTATAGCAATCAGCCCCAGCATTTT. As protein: CASSSYSNQPQHF. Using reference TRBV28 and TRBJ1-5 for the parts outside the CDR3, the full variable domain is DVKVTQSSRYLVKRTGEKVFLECVQDMDHENMFWYRQDPGLGLRLIYFSYDVKMKEKGDIPEGYSVSREKKERFSLILESASTNQTSMYLCASSSYSNQPQHFGDGTRLSIL.

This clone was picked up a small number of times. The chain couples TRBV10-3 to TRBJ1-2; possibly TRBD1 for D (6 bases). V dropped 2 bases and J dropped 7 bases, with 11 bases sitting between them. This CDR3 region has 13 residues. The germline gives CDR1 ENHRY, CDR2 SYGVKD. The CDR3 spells CAISEDRSSGYTF. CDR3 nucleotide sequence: TGTGCCATCAGTGAGGACAGGAGTAGTGGCTACACCTTC.

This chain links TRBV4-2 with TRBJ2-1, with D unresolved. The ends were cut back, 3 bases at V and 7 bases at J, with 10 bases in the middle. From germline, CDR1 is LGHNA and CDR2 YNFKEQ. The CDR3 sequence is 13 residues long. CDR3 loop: CASSQKRGNEQFF. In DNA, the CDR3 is TGTGCCAGCAGCCAGAAACGAGGTAATGAGCAGTTCTTC.

The CDR3 loop is CASSPGLAGVEQYF. CDR3 coding DNA: TGTGCCAGCAGCCCGGGACTAGCGGGAGTCGAGCAGTACTTC. The chain combines TRBV7-3 with TRBJ2-7; 14 bases are shared with TRBD2. The CDR3 sequence is 14 residues long. Germline V lookup: CDR1 SGHTA, CDR2 FQGTGA. The V segment lost 5 bases and the J segment 6 bases; nucleotides outside the gene matches: 3.

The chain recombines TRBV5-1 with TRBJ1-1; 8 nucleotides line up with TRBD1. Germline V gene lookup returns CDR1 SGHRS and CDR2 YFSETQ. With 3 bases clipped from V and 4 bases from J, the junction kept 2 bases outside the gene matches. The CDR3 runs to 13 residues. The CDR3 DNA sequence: TGCGCCAGCAGCTATGGACAGGGCACTGAAGCTTTCTTT. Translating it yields CASSYGQGTEAFF.

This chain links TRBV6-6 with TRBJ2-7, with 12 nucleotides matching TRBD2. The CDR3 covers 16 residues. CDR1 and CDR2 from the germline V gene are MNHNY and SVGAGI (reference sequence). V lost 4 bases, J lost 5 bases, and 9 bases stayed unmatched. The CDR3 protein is CASSWGLAGIRDEQYF. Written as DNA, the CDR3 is TGTGCCAGCAGTTGGGGACTAGCGGGTATTAGAGACGAGCAGTACTTC.

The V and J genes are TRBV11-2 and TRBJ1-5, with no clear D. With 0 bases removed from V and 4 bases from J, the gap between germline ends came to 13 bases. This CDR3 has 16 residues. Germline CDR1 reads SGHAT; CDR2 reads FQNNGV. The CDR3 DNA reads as TGTGCCAGCAGCTTAGATTATGGCAGGCCGAATCAGCCCCAGCATTTT. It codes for CASSLDYGRPNQPQHF.

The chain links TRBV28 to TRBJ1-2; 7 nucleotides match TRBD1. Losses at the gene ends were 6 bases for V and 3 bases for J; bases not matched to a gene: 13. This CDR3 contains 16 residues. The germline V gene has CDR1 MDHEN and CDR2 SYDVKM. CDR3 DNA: TGTGCCAGCAGGGCCCGACAGGGTAAAACCGACTATGGCTACACCTTC. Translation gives CASRARQGKTDYGYTF.

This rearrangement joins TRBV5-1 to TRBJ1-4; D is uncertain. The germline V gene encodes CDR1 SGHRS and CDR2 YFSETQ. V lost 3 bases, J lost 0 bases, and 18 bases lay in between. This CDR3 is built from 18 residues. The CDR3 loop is CASSSQTGALATNEKLFF. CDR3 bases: TGCGCCAGCAGCTCACAAACGGGAGCCTTAGCAACTAATGAAAAACTGTTTTTT.

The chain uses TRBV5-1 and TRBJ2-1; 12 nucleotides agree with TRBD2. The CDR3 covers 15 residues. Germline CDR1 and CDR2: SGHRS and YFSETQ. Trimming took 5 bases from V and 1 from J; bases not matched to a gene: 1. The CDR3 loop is CASRLAGGSYNEQFF. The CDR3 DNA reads TGCGCCAGCAGACTAGCGGGAGGTTCCTACAATGAGCAGTTCTTC.

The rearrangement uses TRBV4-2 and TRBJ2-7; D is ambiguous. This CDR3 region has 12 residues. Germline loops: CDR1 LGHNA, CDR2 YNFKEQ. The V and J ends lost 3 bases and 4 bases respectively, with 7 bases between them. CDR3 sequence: CASSQRSYEQYF. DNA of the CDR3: TGTGCCAGCAGCCAGCGTAGTTACGAGCAGTACTTC.

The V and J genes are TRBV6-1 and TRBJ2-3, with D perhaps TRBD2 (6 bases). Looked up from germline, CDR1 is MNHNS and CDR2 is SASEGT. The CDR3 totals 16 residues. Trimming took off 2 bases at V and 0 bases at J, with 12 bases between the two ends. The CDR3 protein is CASSEIVGSSTDTQYF. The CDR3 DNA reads TGTGCCAGCAGTGAAATAGTCGGGAGCAGCACAGATACGCAGTATTTT.

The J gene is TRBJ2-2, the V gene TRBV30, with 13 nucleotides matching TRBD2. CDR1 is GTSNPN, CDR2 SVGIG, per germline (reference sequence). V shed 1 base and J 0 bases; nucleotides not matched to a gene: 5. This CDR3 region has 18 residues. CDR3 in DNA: TGTGCCTGGAGTGCCGGACTAGCGGGAGTCACGAACACCGGGGAGCTGTTTTTT. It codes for CAWSAGLAGVTNTGELFF.

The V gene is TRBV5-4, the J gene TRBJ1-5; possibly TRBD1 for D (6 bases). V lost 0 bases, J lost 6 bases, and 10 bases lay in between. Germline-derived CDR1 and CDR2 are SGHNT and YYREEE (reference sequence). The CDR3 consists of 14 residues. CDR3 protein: CASSLGGLGQPQHF. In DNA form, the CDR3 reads TGTGCCAGCAGCTTGGGGGGGCTCGGTCAGCCCCAGCATTTT.

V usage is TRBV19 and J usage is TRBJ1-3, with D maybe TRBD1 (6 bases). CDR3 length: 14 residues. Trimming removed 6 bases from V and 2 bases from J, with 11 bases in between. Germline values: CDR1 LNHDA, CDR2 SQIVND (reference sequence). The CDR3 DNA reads TGTGCCAGTAGGGAAACAGGGACTGGAAACACCATATATTTT. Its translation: CASRETGTGNTIYF. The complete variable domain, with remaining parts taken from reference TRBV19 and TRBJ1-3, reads DGGITQSPKYLFRKEGQNVTLSCEQNLNHDAMYWYRQDPGQGLRLIYYSQIVNDFQKGDIAEGYSVSREKKESFPLTVTSAQKNPTAFYLCASRETGTGNTIYFGEGSWLTVV.

The CDR3 spells CASSAERLAPTQETQYF. CDR3 coding DNA: TGTGCCAGCAGTGCGGAACGACTAGCGCCAACCCAAGAGACCCAGTACTTC. The chain employs TRBV27 and TRBJ2-5, with 8 positions matching TRBD2. Trimming removed 5 bases from V and 1 base from J; junction bases left unmatched: 12. The CDR3 sequence is 17 residues long. Germline CDR1 reads MNHEY; CDR2 reads SMNVEV (reference sequence).

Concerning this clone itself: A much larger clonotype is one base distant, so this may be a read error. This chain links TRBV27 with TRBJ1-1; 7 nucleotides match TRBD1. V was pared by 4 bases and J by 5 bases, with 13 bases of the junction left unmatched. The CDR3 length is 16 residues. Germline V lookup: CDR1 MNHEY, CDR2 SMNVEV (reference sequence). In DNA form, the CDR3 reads TGTGCCAGCAGTTCAGCGGACAGGAGGGTTGGGACTGAAGCTTTCTTT. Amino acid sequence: CASSSADRRVGTEAFF.

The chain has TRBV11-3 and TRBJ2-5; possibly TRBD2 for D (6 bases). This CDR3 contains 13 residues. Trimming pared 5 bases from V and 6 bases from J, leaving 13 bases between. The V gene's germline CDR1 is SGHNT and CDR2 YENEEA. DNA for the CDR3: TGTGCCAGCAGCCCCAGACTAGGGAAGACCCAGTACTTC. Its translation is CASSPRLGKTQYF.

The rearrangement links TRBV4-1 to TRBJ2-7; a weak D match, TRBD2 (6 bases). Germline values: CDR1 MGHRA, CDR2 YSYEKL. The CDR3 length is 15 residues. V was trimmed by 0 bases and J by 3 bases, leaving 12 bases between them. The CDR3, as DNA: TGCGCCAGCAGCCAAGAACCAGCGGGCCACTACGAGCAGTACTTC. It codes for CASSQEPAGHYEQYF.

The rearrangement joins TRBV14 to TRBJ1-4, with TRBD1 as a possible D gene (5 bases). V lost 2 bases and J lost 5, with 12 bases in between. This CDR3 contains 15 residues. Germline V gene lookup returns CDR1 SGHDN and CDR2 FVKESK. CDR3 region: CASSQQGIGNEKLFF. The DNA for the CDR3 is TGTGCCAGCAGCCAACAGGGTATCGGCAATGAAAAACTGTTTTTT.